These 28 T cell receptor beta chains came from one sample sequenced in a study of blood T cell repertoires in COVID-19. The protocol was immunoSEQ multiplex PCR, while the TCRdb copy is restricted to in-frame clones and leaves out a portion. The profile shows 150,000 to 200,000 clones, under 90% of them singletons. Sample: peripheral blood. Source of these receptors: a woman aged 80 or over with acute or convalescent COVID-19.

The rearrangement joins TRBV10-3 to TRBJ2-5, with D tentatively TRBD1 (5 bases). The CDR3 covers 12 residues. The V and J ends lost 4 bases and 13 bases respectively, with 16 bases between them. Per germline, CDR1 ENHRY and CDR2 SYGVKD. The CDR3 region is CAISAQAFVPYF. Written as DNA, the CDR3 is TGTGCCATCAGTGCACAGGCCTTTGTGCCGTACTTC.

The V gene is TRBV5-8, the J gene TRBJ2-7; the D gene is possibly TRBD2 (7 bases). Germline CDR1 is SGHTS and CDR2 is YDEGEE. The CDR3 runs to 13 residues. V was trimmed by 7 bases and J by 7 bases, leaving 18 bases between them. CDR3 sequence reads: CASPKGGAREQYF. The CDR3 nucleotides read TGTGCCAGCCCGAAAGGGGGGGCGCGAGAGCAGTACTTC. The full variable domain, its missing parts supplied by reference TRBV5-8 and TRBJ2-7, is EAGVTQSPTHLIKTRGQQATLRCSPISGHTSVYWYQQALGLGLQFLLWYDEGEERNRGNFPPRFSGRQFPNYSSELNVNALELEDSALYLCASPKGGAREQYFGPGTRLTVT.

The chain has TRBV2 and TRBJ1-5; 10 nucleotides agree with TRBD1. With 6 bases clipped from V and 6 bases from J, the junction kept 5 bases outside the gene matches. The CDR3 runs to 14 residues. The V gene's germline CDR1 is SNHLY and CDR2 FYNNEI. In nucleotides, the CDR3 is TGTGCCAGCAGGGAGGGACAGGGGTTTCAGCCCCAGCATTTT. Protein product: CASREGQGFQPQHF.

CDR3 sequence (DNA): TGCGCCAGCAGCCTGGAGCACGAATACGAGCAGTACTTC. Its protein is CASSLEHEYEQYF. The chain is built from TRBV4-1 and TRBJ2-7; no reliable D call. V gave up 4 bases and J gave up 4 bases, with 11 bases separating them. CDR1 and CDR2 from the germline V gene are MGHRA and YSYEKL. The CDR3 runs 13 residues.

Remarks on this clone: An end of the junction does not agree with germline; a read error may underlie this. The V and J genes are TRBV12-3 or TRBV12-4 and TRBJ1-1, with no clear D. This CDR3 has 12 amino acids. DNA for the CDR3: TGTGCCAGCAGCCCGCTCACAGAGATACGGCTCTTT. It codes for CASSPLTEIRLF.

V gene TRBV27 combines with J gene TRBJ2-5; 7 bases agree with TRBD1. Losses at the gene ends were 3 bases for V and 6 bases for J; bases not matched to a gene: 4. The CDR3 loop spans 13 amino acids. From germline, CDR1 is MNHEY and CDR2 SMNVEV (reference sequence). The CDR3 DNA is TGTGCCAGCAGTTTTACAGGGGCAAAGACCCAGTACTTC. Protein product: CASSFTGAKTQYF.

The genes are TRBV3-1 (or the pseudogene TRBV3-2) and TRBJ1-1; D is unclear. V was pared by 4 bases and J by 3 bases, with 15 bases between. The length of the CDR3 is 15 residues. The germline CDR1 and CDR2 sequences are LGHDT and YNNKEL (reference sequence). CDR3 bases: TGTGCCAGCAGCCGCGGAGAGGTCCAGCACACTGAAGCTTTCTTT. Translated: CASSRGEVQHTEAFF.

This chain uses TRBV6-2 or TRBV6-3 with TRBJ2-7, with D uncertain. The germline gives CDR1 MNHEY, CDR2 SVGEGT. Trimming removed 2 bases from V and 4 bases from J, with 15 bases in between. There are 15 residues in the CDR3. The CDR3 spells CASSYALISNYEQYF. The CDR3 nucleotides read TGTGCCAGCAGTTACGCGCTAATATCGAATTACGAGCAGTACTTC.

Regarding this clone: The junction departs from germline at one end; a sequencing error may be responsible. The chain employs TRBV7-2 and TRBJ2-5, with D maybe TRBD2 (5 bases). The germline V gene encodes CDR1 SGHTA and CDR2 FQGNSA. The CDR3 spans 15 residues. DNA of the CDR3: TGTGCCAGCAACTTAAACCGGGGAATACAAGAGACCCAGTACTTC. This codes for CASNLNRGIQETQYF.

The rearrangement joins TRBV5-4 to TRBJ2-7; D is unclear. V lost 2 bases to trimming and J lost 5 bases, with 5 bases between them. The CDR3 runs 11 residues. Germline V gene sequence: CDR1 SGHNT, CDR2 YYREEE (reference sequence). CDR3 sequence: CASSFRDEQYF. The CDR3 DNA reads TGTGCCAGCAGCTTCCGGGACGAGCAGTACTTC.

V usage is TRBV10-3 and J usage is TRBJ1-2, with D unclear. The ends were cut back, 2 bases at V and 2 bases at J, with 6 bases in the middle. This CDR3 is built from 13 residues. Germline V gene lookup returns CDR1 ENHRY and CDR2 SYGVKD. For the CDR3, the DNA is TGTGCCATCAGTGAGACCCGGAACTATGGCTACACCTTC. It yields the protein CAISETRNYGYTF.

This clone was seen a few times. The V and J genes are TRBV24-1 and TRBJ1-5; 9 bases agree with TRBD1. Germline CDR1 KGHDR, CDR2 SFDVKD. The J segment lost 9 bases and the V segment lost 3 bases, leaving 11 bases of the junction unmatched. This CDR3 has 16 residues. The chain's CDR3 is CATSDPGQGDFTPQHF. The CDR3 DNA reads TGTGCCACCAGTGATCCGGGACAGGGAGACTTTACGCCCCAGCATTTT.

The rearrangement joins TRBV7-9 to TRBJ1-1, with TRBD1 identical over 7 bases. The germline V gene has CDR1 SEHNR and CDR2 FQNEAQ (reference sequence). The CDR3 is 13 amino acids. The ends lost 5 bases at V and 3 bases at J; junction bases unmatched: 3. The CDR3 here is CASSPQGDTEAFF. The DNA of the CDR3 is TGTGCCAGCAGCCCGCAGGGGGACACTGAAGCTTTCTTT.

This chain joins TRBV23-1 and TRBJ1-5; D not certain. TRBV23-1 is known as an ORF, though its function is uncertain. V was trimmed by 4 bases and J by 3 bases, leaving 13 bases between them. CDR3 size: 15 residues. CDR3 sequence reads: CASSPNRGNNQPQHF. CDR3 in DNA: TGCGCCAGCAGTCCCAACCGGGGAAACAATCAGCCCCAGCATTTT.

The CDR3 sequence: CASNPRTSGMVQYF. The CDR3 coding sequence is TGTGCCAGCAACCCTAGGACTAGCGGGATGGTTCAGTATTTT. The chain carries TRBV2 and TRBJ2-3, with 12 bases identical to TRBD2. Germline CDR1 SNHLY, CDR2 FYNNEI. V was pared by 7 bases and J by 12 bases, with 11 bases of the junction left unmatched. This CDR3 contains 14 residues.

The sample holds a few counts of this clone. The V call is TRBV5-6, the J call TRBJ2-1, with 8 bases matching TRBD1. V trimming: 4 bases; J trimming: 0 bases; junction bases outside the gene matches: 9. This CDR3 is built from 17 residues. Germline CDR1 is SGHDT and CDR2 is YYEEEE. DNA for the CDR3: TGTGCCAGCAGCGCGCTCAGTGGACAGGGCTCCTACAATGAGCAGTTCTTC. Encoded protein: CASSALSGQGSYNEQFF.

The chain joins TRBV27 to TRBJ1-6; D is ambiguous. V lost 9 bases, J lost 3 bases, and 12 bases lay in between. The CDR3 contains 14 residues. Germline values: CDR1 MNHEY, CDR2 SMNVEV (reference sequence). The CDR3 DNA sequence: TGTGCCAGTTCAGAGCGAATCTATAATTCACCCCTCCACTTT. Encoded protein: CASSERIYNSPLHF.

CDR3 sequence reads: CASSTGQGTNYGYTF. The CDR3 DNA reads as TGCGCCAGCAGCACAGGACAGGGGACGAACTATGGCTACACCTTC. This chain uses TRBV5-1 with TRBJ1-2; 9 nucleotides align to TRBD1. Germline CDR1 is SGHRS and CDR2 is YFSETQ. This CDR3 is built from 15 residues. The trim removed 4 bases at V and 2 bases at J, leaving 6 bases unmatched.

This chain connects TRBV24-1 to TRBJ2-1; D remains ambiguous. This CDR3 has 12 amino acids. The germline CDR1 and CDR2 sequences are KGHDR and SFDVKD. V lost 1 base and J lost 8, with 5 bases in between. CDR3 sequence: CATSDLIDEQFF. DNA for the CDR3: TGTGCCACCAGTGATTTAATCGATGAGCAGTTCTTC.

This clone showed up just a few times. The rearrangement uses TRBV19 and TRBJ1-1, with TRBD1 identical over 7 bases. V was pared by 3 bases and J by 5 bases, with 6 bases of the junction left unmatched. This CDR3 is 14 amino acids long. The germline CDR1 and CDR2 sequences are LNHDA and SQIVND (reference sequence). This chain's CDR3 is CASSMGRGWTEAFF. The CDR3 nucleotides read TGTGCCAGTAGTATGGGCAGGGGGTGGACTGAAGCTTTCTTT. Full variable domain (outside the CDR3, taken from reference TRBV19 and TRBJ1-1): DGGITQSPKYLFRKEGQNVTLSCEQNLNHDAMYWYRQDPGQGLRLIYYSQIVNDFQKGDIAEGYSVSREKKESFPLTVTSAQKNPTAFYLCASSMGRGWTEAFFGQGTRLTVV.

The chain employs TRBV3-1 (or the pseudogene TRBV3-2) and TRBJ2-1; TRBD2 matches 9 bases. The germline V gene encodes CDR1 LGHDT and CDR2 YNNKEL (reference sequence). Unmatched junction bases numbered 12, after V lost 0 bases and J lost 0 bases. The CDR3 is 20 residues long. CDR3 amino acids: CASSQDPIWLAGNSYNEQFF. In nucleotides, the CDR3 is TGTGCCAGCAGCCAAGATCCTATATGGCTAGCGGGAAACTCCTACAATGAGCAGTTCTTC.

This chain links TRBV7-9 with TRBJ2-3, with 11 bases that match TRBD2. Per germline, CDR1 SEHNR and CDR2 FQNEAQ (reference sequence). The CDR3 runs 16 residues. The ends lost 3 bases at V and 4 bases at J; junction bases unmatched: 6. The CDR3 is CASSLNSGRAADTQYF. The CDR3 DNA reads TGTGCCAGCAGCTTGAATAGCGGGAGGGCCGCAGATACGCAGTATTTT.

CDR3 nucleotide sequence: TGCGCCAGCAGTCAATCGTCAGGCATTGAAGCTTTCTTT. Translating gives CASSQSSGIEAFF. This rearrangement joins TRBV23-1 to TRBJ1-1; D is unclear. TRBV23-1 is an open reading frame whose function is uncertain. The ends were cut back, 0 bases at V and 7 bases at J, with 9 bases in the middle. The CDR3 contains 13 residues.

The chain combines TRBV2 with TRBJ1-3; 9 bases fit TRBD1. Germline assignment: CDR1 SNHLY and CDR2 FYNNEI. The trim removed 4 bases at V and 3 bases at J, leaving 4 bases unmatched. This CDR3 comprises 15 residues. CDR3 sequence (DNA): TGTGCCAGCAGTGGGACGACAGGGGGTGGAAACACCATATATTTT. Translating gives CASSGTTGGGNTIYF.

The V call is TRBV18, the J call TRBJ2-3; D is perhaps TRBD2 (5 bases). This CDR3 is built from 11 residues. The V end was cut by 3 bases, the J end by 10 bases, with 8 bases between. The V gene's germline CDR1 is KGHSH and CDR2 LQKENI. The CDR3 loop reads CASSPSDPQYF. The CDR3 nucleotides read TGTGCCAGCTCACCTAGCGATCCGCAGTATTTT.

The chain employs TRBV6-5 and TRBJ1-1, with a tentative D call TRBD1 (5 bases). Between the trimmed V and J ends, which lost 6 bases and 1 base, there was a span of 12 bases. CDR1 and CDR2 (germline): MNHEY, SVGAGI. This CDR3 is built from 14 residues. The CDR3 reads CASSSGGGNTEAFF. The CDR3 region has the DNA TGTGCCAGCAGCAGCGGGGGGGGGAACACTGAAGCTTTCTTT.

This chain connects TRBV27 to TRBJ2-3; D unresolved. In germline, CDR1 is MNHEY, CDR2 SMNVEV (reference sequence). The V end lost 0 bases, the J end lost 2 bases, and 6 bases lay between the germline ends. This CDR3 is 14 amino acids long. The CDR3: CASSLSLYTDTQYF. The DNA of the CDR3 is TGTGCCAGCAGTTTATCCTTATACACAGATACGCAGTATTTT.

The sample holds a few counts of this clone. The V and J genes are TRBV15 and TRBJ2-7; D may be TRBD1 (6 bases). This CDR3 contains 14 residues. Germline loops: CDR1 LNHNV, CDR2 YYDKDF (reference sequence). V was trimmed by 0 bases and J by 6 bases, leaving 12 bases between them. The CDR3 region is CATSRDQGYPEQYF. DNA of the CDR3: TGTGCCACCAGCAGAGATCAGGGGTATCCCGAGCAGTACTTC.